This TCR beta chain was identified in a study of blood T cell repertoires in COVID-19 (dated by TCRdb to the early 2020s). A note on the overall study: Collaborator samples came from the United States, Italy and Spain and covered acute and convalescent phases of COVID-19. The material from the prospective study consisted of cDNA or gDNA derived from T cells, B-cell-depleted T cells, or PBMCs. Deeply sampled blood TCRbeta repertoires from subjects exposed to, actively infected with, or recovered from COVID-19 were included in the dataset. The repertoires were released in a freely available public database intended as a resource for research on the immune response to SARS-CoV-2. Samples came from the ongoing ImmuneRACE study (first 160 participants) plus 1,254 subjects from 6 global collaborators. A de-identified subject ID, COVID-19 status, age in years and sex were almost always included in the sample metadata. Where HLA class I and class II types were available, the types were taken from metadata supplied by the sample provider, not from assay-based typing.

The immunoSEQ Assay, a bias-controlled multiplex PCR, was used to amplify TCRbeta CDR3 regions from genomic DNA. In the original analysis: The number of nucleated cells in each sample was estimated by amplification of reference gene primers within the assay. To quantify the absolute abundance of each unique TCRbeta CDR3 rearrangement, sequence reads were collapsed and filtered. For each sample, productive Simpson clonality was calculated as the square root of Simpson's diversity index over productive rearrangements. TCRdb re-hosts the immuneACCESS table, in-frame sequences only. Its copies lack some clones; in the studies checked, an unresolved V gene accounts for under half of them, and the cause for the rest is not known. That table supplies the V and J calls and clone size; D and trimming were determined from the DNA. The sample data list roughly 230,000 clones, and nearly 90% of these were observed just once. The ten largest clones represent approximately 2.1% of the sample.

Study-level results and caveats: Clinical and demographic metadata were provided uncurated, with the amount varying by source and participant.

Reading from cysteine to phenylalanine, the CDR3 counts 16 amino acids. CDR3 DNA only is kept here, 48 bases in frame from base 1. Via the germline V gene (reference sequence), CDR1 is LGHDT and CDR2 YNNKEL. Clipping removes 1 base from V and 5 bases from J, with 11 as the unmatched junction base count. About this clone itself: It has no known antigen specificity. Per-nucleotide qualities are absent, and no much larger clonotype sits a single base away.

One collaborating source in Seattle enrolled patients while the patients were actively infected and followed the patients over time throughout the course of disease. Whole blood was collected in K2EDTA tubes by collaborating institutions according to the institutions' own protocols. For TCRbeta analysis, collaborators shipped samples as frozen whole blood, isolated PBMCs, or DNA extracted from either of those sample types. This clonotype originated in an older woman with COVID-19, enrolled during active disease. Specimen: peripheral blood. The chain is encoded by TRBV3-1 (or the pseudogene TRBV3-2) joined to TRBJ2-7; 7 middle bases align to TRBD1. The DNA is as follows: TGTGCCAGCAGCCAAGTTCTATCGACAGGGAGAAACGAGCAGTACTTC. It translates as CASSQVLSTGRNEQYF.